This TCR beta chain was profiled in a study of blood T cell repertoires in COVID-19. Study-wide context: COVID-19 samples collected from the United States, Italy and Spain covered acute and convalescent phases. PBMCs, B-cell-depleted T cells, or T cells provided the cDNA or gDNA that made up the material.

The table lists this clone with a count of one. How the authors handled the data: Amplification of reference gene primers was used by the study to estimate nucleated cell counts. Produced via immunoSEQ multiplex PCR; TCRdb's table is partial and in-frame only. V and J calls and clone size are as listed in that table; D and trimming were resolved from the DNA. Altogether 90,000 to 140,000 clones are present, 81% being singletons, with the ten largest covering 30% to 45%. Germline assignment: CDR1 SQVTM and CDR2 ANQGSEA. V lost 4 bases and J lost 1; bases outside the gene matches: 3. The CDR3 is 14 residues long.

The genes are TRBV29-1 and TRBJ2-3; TRBD2 agrees at 9 bases. The sequence was collected from a man aged 80 or over with acute or convalescent COVID-19. The specimen was peripheral blood. In nucleotides, the CDR3 is TGCAGCGTTGTTCGGACTAGCGGCACAGATACGCAGTATTTT. Protein product: CSVVRTSGTDTQYF.